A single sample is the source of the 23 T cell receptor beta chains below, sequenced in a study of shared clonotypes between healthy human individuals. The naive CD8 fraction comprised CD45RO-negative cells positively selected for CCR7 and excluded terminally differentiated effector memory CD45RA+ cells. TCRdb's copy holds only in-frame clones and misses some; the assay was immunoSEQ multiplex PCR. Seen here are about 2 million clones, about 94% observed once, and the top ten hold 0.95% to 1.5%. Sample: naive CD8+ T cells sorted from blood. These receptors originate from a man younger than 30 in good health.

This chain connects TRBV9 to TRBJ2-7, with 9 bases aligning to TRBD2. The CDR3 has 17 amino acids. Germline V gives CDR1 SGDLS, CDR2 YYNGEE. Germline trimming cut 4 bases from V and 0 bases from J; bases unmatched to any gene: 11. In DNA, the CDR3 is TGTGCCAGCAGCCCCCGTAAGGCTAGCGGGATCTCCTACGAGCAGTACTTC. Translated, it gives CASSPRKASGISYEQYF.

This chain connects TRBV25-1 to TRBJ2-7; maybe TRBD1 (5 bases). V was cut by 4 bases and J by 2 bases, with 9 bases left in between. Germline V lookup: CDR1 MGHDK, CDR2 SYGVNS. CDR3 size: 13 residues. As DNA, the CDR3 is TGTGCCAGCAGTGGAGACAGTCCCTACGAGCAGTACTTC. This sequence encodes CASSGDSPYEQYF.

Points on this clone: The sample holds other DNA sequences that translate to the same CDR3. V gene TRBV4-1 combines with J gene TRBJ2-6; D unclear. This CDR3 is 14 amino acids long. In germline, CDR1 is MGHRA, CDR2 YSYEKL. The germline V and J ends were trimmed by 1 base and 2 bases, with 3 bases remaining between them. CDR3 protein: CASSQGTGANVLTF. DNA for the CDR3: TGCGCCAGCAGCCAAGGAACTGGGGCCAACGTCCTGACTTTC.

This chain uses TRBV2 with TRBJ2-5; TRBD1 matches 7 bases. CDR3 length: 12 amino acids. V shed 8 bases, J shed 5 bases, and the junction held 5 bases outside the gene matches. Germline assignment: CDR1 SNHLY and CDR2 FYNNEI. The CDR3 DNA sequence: TGTGCCAGCCAGGGGGTAAGGGAGACCCAGTACTTC. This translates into CASQGVRETQYF. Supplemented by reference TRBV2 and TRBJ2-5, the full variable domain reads EPEVTQTPSHQVTQMGQEVILRCVPISNHLYFYWYRQILGQKVEFLVSFYNNEISEKSEIFDDQFSVERPDGSNFTLKIRSTKLEDSAMYFCASQGVRETQYFGPGTRLLVL.

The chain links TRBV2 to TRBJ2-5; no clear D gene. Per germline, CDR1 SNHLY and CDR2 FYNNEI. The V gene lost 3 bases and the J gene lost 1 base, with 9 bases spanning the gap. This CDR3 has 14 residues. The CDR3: CASSEGAVQETQYF. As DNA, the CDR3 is TGTGCCAGCAGTGAGGGCGCGGTCCAAGAGACCCAGTACTTC.

CDR3 in DNA: TGTGCCAGCAGCTTAGCGTCGAGCGGAACGGCTGAAGCTTTCTTT. This encodes CASSLASSGTAEAFF. The chain is built from TRBV7-9 and TRBJ1-1; no definite D call. The CDR3 runs 15 residues. Per the germline V gene, CDR1 is SEHNR and CDR2 is FQNEAQ (reference sequence). V lost 0 bases and J lost 6, with 14 bases in between.

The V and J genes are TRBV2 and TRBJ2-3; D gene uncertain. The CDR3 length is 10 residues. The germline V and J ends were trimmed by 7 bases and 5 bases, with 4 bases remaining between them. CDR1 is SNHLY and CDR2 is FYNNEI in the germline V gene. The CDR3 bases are TGTGCCAGCATAAGAGATACGCAGTATTTT. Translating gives CASIRDTQYF.

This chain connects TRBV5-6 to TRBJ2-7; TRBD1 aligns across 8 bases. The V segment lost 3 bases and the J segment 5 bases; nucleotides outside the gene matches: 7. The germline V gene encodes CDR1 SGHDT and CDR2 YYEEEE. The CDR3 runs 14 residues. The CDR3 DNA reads TGTGCCAGCAGCTCGTCGGACAGGGAAGACGAGCAGTACTTC. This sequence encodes CASSSSDREDEQYF.

DNA for the CDR3: TGTGCCAGCAGTTACTCGGGACTAGAAGGTTTCAATGAGCAGTTCTTC. Translating it yields CASSYSGLEGFNEQFF. The chain uses TRBV6-5 and TRBJ2-1, with 8 bases lining up with TRBD2. J was trimmed by 6 bases and V by 0 bases; bases with no gene match: 7. This CDR3 comprises 16 residues. CDR1 and CDR2 from the germline V gene are MNHEY and SVGAGI.

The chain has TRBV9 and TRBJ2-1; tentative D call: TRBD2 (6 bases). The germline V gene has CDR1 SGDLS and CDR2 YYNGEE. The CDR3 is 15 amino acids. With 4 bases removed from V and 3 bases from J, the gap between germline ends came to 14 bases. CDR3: CASSLDLGGYNEQFF. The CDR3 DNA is TGTGCCAGCAGCCTGGACTTGGGGGGCTACAATGAGCAGTTCTTC.

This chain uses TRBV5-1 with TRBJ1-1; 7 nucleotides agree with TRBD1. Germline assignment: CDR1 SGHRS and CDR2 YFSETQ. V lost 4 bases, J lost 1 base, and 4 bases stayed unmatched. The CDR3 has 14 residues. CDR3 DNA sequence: TGCGCCAGCAGCCCGGACAGGCCGAACACTGAAGCTTTCTTT. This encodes CASSPDRPNTEAFF.

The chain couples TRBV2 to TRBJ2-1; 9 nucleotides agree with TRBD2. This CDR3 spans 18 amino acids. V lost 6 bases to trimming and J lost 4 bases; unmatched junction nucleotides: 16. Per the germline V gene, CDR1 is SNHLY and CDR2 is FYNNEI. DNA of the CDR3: TGTGCCAGCAGCGGCACAGGCGGACTAGCGTATCATTACAATGAGCAGTTCTTC. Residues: CASSGTGGLAYHYNEQFF.

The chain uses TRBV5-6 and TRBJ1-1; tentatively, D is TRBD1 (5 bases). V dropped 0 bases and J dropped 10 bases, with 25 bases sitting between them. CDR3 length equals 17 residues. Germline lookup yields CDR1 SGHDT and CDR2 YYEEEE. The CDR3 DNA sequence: TGTGCCAGCAGCTTGGCCAGCGGGGTACAGGTTCAAGGTGTAGCTTTCTTT. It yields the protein CASSLASGVQVQGVAFF.

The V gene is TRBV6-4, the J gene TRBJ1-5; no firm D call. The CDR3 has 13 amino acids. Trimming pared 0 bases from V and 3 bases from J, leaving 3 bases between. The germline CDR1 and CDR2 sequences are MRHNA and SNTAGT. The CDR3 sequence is CASSDSPNQPQHF. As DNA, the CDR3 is TGTGCCAGCAGTGACTCACCCAATCAGCCCCAGCATTTT.

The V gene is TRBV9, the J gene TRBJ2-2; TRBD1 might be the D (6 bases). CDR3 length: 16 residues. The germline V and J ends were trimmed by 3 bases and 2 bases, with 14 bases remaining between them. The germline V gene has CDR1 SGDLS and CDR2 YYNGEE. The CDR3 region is CASSARRTVNTGELFF. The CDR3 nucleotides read TGTGCCAGCAGCGCGCGTAGGACAGTAAACACCGGGGAGCTGTTTTTT.

CDR3 residues: CASSLAGHLYNSPLHF. CDR3 sequence (DNA): TGTGCCAGCAGCTTAGCAGGACACCTTTATAATTCACCCCTCCACTTT. The rearrangement joins TRBV11-2 to TRBJ1-6; D perhaps matches TRBD1 (5 bases). CDR1 and CDR2 (germline): SGHAT, FQNNGV. This CDR3 is built from 16 residues. Trimming cost V 1 base and J 4 bases, with 11 bases left between them. The complete variable domain, with remaining parts taken from reference TRBV11-2 and TRBJ1-6, reads EAGVAQSPRYKIIEKRQSVAFWCNPISGHATLYWYQQILGQGPKLLIQFQNNGVVDDSQLPKDRFSAERLKGVDSTLKIQPAKLEDSAVYLCASSLAGHLYNSPLHFGNGTRLTVT.

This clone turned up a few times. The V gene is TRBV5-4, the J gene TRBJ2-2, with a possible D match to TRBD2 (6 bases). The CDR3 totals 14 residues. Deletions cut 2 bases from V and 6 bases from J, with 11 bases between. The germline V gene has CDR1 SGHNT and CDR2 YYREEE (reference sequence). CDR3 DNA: TGTGCCAGCAGCTTCTGGGGAGGCGCCGGGGAGCTGTTTTTT. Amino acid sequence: CASSFWGGAGELFF.

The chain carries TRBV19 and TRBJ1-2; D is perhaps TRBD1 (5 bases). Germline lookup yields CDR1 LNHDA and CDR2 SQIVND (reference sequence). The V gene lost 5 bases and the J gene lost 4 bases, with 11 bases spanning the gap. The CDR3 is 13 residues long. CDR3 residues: CASSAGASYGYTF. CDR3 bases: TGTGCCAGTAGTGCCGGGGCAAGCTATGGCTACACCTTC.

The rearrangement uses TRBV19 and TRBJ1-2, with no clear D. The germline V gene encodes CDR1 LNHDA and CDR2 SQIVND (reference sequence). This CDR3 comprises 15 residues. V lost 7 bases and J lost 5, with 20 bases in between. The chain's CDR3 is CASIARIRGKYGYTF. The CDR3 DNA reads TGTGCCAGTATCGCCCGGATTCGGGGTAAGTATGGCTACACCTTC.

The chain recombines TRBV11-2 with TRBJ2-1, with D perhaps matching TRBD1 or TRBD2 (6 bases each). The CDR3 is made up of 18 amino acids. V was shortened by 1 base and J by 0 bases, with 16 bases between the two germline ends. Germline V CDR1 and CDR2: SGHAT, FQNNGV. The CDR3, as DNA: TGTGCCAGCAGCTTAGGGGTGTGGGAGGACAGCTCCTACAATGAGCAGTTCTTC. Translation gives CASSLGVWEDSSYNEQFF.

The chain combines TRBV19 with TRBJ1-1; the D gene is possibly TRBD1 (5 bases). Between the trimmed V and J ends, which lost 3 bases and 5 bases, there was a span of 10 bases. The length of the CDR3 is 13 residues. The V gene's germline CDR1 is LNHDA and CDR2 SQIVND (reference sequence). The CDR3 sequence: CASSISGLTEAFF. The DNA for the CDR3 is TGTGCCAGTAGTATTTCAGGGTTGACTGAAGCTTTCTTT.

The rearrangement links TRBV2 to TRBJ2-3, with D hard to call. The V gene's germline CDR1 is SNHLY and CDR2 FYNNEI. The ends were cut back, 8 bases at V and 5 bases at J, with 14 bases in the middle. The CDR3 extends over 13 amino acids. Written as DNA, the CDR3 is TGTGCCAGCTCCGATGGTAGTGTAGATACGCAGTATTTT. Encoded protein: CASSDGSVDTQYF.

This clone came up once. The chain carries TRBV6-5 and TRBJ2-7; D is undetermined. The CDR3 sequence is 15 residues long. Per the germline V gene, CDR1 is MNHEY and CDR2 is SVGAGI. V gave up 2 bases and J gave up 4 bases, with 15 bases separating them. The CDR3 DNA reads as TGTGCCAGCAGTTACCCCGTGGACGATAGATACGAGCAGTACTTC. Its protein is CASSYPVDDRYEQYF.